This TCR beta chain was retrieved from a study of cytomegalovirus exposure and HLA in healthy donors. Points from the study as a whole: Further analysis was carried out later, and it showed several of the most significant clusters appearing linked to common viral pathogens. Apart from CMV serostatus, no immune exposure information was available.

Primers for the PCR totalled 60 Vbeta and 13 Jbeta. The table came from immunoSEQ multiplex PCR; TCRdb's copy has only in-frame clones and leaves some out. The repertoire holds 150,000 to 200,000 clones, with under 85% as singletons. Note on this clone: Its antigen is not identified. Other DNA sequences in the same sample also yield this CDR3.

The CDR3 spans 16 residues. Looked up from germline, CDR1 is SGHTA and CDR2 is FQGNSA. V was shortened by 2 bases and J by 10 bases, with 22 bases between the two germline ends. The sequence came from a young woman in good health and CMV-seropositive. The sequenced sample was PBMCs. This chain links TRBV7-2 with TRBJ2-3; D not certain. The CDR3 loop is CASSLNFPSPIKAQYF. Here the CDR3 DNA reads TGTGCCAGCAGCTTAAATTTTCCGAGCCCTATTAAAGCGCAGTATTTT.